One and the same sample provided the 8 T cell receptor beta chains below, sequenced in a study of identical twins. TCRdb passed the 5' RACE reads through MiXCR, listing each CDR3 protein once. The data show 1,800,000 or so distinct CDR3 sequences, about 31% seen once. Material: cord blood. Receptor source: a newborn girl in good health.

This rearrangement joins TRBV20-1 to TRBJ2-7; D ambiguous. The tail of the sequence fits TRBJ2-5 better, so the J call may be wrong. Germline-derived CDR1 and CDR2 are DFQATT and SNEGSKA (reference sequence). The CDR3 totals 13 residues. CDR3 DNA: TGCAGTGCTAGAGATAGATGGGTATGGACCCAGTACTTC. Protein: CSARDRWVWTQYF.

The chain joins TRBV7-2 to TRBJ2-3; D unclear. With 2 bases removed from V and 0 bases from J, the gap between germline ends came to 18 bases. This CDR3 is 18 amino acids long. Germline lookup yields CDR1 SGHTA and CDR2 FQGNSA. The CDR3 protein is CASSLRPPYGQSTDTQYF. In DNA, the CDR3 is TGTGCCAGCAGCTTAAGGCCCCCCTACGGGCAGAGCACAGATACGCAGTATTTT.

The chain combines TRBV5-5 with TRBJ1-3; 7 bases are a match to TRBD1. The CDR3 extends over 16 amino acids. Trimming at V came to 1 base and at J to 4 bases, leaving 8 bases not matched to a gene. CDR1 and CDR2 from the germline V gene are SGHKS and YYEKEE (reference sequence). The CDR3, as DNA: TGTGCCAGCAGCTTGAATCAACAGGGGAGAGGAAACACCATATATTTT. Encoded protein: CASSLNQQGRGNTIYF. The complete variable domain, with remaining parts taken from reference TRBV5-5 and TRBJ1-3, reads DAGVTQSPTHLIKTRGQQVTLRCSPISGHKSVSWYQQVLGQGPQFIFQYYEKEERGRGNFPDRFSARQFPNYSSELNVNALLLGDSALYLCASSLNQQGRGNTIYFGEGSWLTVV.

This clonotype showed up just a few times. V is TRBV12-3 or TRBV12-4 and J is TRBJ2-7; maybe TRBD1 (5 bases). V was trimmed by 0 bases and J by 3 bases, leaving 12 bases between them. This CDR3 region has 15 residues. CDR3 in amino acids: CASSLAGQGDYEQYF. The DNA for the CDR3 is TGTGCCAGCAGTTTAGCGGGGCAGGGTGACTACGAGCAGTACTTC.

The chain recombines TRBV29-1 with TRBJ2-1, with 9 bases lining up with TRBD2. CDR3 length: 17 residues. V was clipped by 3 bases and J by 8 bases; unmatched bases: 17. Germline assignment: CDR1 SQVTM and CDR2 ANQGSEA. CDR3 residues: CSVEGVAGAHGRDEQFF. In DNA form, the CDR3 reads TGCAGCGTTGAGGGGGTAGCGGGAGCCCACGGGAGGGATGAGCAGTTCTTC.

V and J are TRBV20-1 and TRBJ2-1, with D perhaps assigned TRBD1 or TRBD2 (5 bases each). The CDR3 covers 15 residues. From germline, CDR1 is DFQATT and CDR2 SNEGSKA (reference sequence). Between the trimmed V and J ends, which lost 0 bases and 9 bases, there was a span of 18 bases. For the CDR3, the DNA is TGCAGTGCTAGAGATCCCCCGGGGACGGGCCGTGAGCAGTTCTTC. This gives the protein CSARDPPGTGREQFF.

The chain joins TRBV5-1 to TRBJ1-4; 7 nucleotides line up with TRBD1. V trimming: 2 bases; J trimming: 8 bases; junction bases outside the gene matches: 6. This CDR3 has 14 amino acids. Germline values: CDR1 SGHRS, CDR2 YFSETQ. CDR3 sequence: CASSFRGAEEKLFF. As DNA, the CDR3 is TGCGCCAGCAGCTTCAGGGGGGCGGAAGAAAAACTGTTTTTT.

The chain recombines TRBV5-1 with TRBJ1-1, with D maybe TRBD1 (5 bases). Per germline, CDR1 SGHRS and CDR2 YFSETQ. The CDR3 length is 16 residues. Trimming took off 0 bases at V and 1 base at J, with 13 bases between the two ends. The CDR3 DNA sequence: TGCGCCAGCAGCTTGGTAAAGGACGGGGGGAACACTGAAGCTTTCTTT. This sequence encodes CASSLVKDGGNTEAFF.